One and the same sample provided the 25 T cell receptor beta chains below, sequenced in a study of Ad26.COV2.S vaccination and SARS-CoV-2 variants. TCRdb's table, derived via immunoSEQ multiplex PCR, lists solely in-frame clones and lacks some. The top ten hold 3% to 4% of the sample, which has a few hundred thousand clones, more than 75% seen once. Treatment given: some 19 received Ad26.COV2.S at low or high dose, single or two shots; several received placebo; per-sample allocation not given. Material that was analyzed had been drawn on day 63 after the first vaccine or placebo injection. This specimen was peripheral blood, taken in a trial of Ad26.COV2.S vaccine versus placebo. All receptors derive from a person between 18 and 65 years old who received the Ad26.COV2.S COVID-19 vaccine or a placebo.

The CDR3 spells CASSYSDRAGELFF. The CDR3 coding sequence is TGTGCCAGCAGTTACTCTGACAGGGCCGGGGAGCTGTTTTTT. J is TRBJ2-2 and V is TRBV6-5, with 7 bases matching TRBD1. Germline V lookup: CDR1 MNHEY, CDR2 SVGAGI. CDR3 length equals 14 residues. The V gene end was trimmed by 0 bases and the J gene end by 6 bases; junction bases not matched to a gene: 1.

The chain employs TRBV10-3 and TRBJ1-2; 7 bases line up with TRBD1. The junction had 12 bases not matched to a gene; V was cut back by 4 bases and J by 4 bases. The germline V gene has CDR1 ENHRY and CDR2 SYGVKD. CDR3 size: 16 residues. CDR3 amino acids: CAISAPGQTGTYGYTF. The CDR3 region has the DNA TGTGCCATCAGTGCCCCAGGCCAGACAGGGACCTATGGCTACACCTTC.

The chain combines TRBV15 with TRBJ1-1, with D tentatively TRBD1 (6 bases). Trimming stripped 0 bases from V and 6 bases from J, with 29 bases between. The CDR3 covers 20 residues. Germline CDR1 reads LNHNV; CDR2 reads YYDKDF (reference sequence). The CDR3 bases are TGTGCCACCAGCAGAGATCCAGAGACGTTACGGTGGACGGGGACATCTGAAGCTTTCTTT. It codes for CATSRDPETLRWTGTSEAFF.

The CDR3 spells CASSPDGPGANEKLFF. The CDR3 DNA is TGTGCCAGCAGCCCCGACGGCCCAGGGGCTAATGAAAAACTGTTTTTT. The chain uses TRBV7-9 and TRBJ1-4; a weak D match, TRBD1 (6 bases). The CDR3 is made up of 16 amino acids. Trimming took 5 bases from V and 3 from J, leaving 16 bases between them. Germline V gene sequence: CDR1 SEHNR, CDR2 FQNEAQ (reference sequence).

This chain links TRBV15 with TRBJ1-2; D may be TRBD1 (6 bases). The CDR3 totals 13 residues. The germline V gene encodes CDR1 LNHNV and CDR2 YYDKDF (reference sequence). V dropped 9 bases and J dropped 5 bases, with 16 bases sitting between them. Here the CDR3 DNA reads TGTGCCACTACTATGACAGGAGATTATGGCTACACCTTC. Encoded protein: CATTMTGDYGYTF.

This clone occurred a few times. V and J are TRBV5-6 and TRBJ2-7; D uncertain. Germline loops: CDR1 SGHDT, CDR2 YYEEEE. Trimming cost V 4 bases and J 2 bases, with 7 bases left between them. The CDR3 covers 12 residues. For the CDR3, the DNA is TGTGCCAGCAGCCTGGGGACCTACGAGCAGTACTTC. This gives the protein CASSLGTYEQYF.

This CDR3 reads CASEAKNLNTEAFF. CDR3 bases: TGTGCCAGCGAGGCGAAAAACCTGAACACTGAAGCTTTCTTT. V usage is TRBV6-5 and J usage is TRBJ1-1; D ambiguous. Looked up from germline, CDR1 is MNHEY and CDR2 is SVGAGI. V was cut by 8 bases and J by 0 bases, with 13 bases left in between. This CDR3 spans 14 amino acids.

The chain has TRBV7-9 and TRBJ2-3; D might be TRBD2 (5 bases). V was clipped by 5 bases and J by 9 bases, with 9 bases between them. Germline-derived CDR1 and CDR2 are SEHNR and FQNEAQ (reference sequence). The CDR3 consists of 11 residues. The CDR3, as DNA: TGTGCCAGCAGCCCCACGGGGACGCAGTATTTT. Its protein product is CASSPTGTQYF. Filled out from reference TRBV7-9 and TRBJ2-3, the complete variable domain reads DTGVSQNPRHKITKRGQNVTFRCDPISEHNRLYWYRQTLGQGPEFLTYFQNEAQLEKSRLLSDRFSAERPKGSFSTLEIQRTEQGDSAMYLCASSPTGTQYFGPGTRLTVL.

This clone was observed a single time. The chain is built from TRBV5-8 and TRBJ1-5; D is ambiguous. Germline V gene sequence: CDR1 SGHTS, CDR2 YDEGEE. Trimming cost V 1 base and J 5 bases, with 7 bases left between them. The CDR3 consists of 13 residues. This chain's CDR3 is CASSLPPHQPQHF. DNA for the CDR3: TGTGCCAGCAGCTTGCCCCCTCATCAGCCCCAGCATTTT.

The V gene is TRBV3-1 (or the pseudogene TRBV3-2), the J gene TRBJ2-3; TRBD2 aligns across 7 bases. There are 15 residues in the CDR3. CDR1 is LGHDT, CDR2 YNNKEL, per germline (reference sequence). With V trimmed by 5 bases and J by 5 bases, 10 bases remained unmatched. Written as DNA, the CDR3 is TGTGCCAGCAGCACTAAGCGGGACGGGAGAGATACGCAGTATTTT. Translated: CASSTKRDGRDTQYF.

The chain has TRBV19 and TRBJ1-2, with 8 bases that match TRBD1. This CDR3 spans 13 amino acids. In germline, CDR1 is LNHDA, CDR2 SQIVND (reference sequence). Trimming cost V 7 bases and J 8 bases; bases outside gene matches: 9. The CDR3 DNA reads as TGTGCCAGTACCGTCAGGGGGCTCCGCGGCTACACCTTC. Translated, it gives CASTVRGLRGYTF.

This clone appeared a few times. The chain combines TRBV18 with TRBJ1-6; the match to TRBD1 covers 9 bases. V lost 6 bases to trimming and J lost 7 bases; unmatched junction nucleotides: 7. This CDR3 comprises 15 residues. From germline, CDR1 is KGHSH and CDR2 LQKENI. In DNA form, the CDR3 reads TGTGCCAGCTCCAACAGGACAGGGGAGAATTCACCCCTCCACTTT. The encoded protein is CASSNRTGENSPLHF.

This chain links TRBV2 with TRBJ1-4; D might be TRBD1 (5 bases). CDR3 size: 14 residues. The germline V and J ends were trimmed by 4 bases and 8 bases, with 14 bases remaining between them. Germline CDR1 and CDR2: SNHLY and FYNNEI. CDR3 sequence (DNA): TGTGCCAGCAGTGGACAGAGGGTTCGGGAAAAACTGTTTTTT. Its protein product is CASSGQRVREKLFF.

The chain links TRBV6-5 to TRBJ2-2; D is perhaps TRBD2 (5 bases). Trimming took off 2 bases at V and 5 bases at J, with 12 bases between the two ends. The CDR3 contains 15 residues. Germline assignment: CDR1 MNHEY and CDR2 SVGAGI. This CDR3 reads CASSYGGFQTGELFF. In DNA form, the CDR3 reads TGTGCCAGCAGTTACGGCGGGTTTCAAACCGGGGAGCTGTTTTTT.

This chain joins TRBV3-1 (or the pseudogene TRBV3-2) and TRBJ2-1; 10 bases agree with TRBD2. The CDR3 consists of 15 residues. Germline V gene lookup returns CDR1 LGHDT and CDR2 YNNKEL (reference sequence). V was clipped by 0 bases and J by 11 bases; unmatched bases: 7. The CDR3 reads CASSQEGLAGGKQFF. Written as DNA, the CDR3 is TGTGCCAGCAGCCAAGAAGGGTTAGCGGGAGGTAAGCAGTTCTTC.

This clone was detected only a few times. This CDR3 is CASSWRGQVLRRVLFF. CDR3 in DNA: TGTGCCAGCAGTTGGCGGGGACAGGTCCTCCGGCGTGTGCTGTTTTTT. The chain is built from TRBV27 and TRBJ2-2, with TRBD1 identical over 8 bases. Trimming removed 4 bases from V and 13 bases from J; junction bases left unmatched: 17. The CDR3 totals 16 residues. The V gene's germline CDR1 is MNHEY and CDR2 SMNVEV (reference sequence).

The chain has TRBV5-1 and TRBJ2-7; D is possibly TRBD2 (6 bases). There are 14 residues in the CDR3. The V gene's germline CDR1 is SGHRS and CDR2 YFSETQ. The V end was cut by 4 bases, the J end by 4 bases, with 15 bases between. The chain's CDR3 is CASSPAGKPYEQYF. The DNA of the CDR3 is TGCGCCAGCAGCCCGGCGGGGAAACCTTACGAGCAGTACTTC.

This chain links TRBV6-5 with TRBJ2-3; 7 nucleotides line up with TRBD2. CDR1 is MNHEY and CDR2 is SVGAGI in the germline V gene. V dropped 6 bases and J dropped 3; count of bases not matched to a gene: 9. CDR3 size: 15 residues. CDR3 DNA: TGTGCCAGCAGCCTTTGGCGGGGAGGGACAGATACGCAGTATTTT. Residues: CASSLWRGGTDTQYF.

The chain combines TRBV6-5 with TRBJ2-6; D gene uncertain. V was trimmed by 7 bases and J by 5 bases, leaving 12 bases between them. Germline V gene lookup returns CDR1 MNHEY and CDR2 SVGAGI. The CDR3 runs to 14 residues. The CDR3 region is CASTARSRANVLTF. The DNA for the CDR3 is TGTGCCAGCACGGCCCGCTCGAGGGCCAACGTCCTGACTTTC.

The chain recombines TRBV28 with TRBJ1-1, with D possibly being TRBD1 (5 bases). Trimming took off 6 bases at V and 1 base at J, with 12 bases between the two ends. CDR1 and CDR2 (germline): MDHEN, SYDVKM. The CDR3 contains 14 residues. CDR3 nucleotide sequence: TGTGCCAGCAGACCTTCCGGGGGGAACACTGAAGCTTTCTTT. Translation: CASRPSGGNTEAFF.

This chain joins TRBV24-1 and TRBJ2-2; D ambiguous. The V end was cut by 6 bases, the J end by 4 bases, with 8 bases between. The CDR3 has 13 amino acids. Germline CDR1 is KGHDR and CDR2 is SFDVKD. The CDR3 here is CATSSGFTGELFF. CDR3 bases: TGTGCCACCAGTAGTGGTTTCACCGGGGAGCTGTTTTTT.

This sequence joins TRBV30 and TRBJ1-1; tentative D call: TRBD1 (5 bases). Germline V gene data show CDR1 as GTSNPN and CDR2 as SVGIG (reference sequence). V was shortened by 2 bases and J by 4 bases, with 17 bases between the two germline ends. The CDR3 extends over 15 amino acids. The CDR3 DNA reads TGTGCCTGGAGTCCCTTACAGGCAGGAGTCACTGAAGCTTTCTTT. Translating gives CAWSPLQAGVTEAFF.

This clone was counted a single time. The CDR3 nucleotides read TGTGCCAGCAGCTTAGGGACAGGGAACACTGAAGCTTTCTTT. This translates into CASSLGTGNTEAFF. The chain combines TRBV7-8 with TRBJ1-1, with 7 bases aligning to TRBD1. V dropped 1 base and J dropped 1; count of bases not matched to a gene: 0. CDR1 is SGHVS, CDR2 FQNEAQ, per germline. The CDR3 runs to 14 residues.

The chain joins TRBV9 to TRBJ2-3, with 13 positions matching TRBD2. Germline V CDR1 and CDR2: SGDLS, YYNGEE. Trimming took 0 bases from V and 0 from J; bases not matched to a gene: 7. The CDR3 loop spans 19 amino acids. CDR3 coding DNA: TGTGCCAGCAGCGTAGATTCTTGGACTAGCGGGGGAAGCACAGATACGCAGTATTTT. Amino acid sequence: CASSVDSWTSGGSTDTQYF.

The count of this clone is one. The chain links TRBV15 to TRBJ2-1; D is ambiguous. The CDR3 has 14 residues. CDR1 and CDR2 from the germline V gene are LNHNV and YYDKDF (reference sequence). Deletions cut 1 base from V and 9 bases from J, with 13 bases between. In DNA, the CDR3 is TGTGCCACCAGCAGAGCCGGTAAATTGGCTGAGCAGTTCTTC. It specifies CATSRAGKLAEQFF.